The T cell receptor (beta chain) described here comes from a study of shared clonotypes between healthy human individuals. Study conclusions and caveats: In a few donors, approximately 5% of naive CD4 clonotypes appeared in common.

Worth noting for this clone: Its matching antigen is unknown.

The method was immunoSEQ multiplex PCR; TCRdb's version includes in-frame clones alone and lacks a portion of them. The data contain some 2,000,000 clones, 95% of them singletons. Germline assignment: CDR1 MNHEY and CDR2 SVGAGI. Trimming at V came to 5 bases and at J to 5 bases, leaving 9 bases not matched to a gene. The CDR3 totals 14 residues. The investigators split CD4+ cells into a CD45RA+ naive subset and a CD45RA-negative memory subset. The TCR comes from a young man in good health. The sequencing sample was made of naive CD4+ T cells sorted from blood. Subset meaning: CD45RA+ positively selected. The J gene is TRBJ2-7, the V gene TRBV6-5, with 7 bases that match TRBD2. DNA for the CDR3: TGTGCCAGCAGTCGGAGGCGGGAGAGCCACGAGCAGTACTTC. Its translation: CASSRRRESHEQYF.